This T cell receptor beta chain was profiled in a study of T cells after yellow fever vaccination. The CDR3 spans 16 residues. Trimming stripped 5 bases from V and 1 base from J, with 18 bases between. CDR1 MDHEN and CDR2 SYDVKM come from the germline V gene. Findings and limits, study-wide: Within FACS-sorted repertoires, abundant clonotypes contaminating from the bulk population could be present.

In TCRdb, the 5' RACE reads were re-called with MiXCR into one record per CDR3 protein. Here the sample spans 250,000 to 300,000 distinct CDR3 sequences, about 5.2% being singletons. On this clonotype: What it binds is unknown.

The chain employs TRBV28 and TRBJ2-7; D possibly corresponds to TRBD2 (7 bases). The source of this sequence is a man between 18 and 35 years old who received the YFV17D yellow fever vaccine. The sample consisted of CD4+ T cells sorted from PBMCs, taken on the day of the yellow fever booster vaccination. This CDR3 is CASSTLGGVKSYEQYF. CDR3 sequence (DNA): TGTGCCAGCAGTACACTAGGGGGGGTTAAGTCCTACGAGCAGTACTTC.